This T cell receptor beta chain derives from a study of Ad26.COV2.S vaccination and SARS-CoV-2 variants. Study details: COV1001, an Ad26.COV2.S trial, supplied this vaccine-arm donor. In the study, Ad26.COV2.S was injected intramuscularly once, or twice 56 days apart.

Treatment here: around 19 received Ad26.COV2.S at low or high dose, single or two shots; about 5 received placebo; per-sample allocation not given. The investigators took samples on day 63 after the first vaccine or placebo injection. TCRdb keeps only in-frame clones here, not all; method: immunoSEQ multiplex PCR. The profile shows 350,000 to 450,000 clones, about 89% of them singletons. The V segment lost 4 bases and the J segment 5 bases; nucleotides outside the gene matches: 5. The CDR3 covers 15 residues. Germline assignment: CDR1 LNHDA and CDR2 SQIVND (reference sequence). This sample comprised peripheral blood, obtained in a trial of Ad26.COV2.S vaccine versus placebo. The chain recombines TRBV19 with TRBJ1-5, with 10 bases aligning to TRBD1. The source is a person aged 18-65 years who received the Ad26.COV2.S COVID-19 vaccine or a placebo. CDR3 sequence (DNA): TGTGCCAGTAGTACCCGGGACAGGGGTCATCAGCCCCAGCATTTT. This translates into CASSTRDRGHQPQHF. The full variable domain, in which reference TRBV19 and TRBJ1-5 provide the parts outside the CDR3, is DGGITQSPKYLFRKEGQNVTLSCEQNLNHDAMYWYRQDPGQGLRLIYYSQIVNDFQKGDIAEGYSVSREKKESFPLTVTSAQKNPTAFYLCASSTRDRGHQPQHFGDGTRLSIL.